This TCR beta chain was obtained from a study of blood T cell repertoires in COVID-19. About the research overall: From the United States, Italy and Spain came samples of acute and convalescent COVID-19.

CDR1 is SEHNR, CDR2 FQNEAQ, per germline (reference sequence). The CDR3 is made up of 13 amino acids. V dropped 1 base and J dropped 7 bases, with 10 bases sitting between them. This table comes from immunoSEQ multiplex PCR, and its TCRdb copy is limited to in-frame clones, with some not included. The sample lists fewer than 300,000 clones, 65% to 90% occurring once. This receptor was taken from a man aged 45-65 years with active or convalescent COVID-19. The chain employs TRBV7-9 and TRBJ1-1, with unresolved D. The sequencing sample was made of peripheral blood. CDR3 DNA sequence: TGTGCCAGCAGCTTAGTATCACCAGTTGAAGCTTTCTTT. Protein: CASSLVSPVEAFF.